The source of this T cell receptor (beta chain) is a study of STAT5B mutations in CD4+ large granular lymphocyte leukemia. Study-wide points: Patient CD4-sorted repertoires stayed more clonal than healthy ones after leukemic-clone removal. TRBV06-family usage was enriched in top patient clones (8/27) versus controls (2/35).

The CDR3 runs 16 residues. Germline CDR1 and CDR2: SGHTS and YDEGEE. V was pared by 5 bases and J by 4 bases, with 21 bases between. Controls came from buffy coats of healthy blood donors. Note on this clone: The antigen is unknown.

Authors' methods: A productive frequency of 2.59 x 10-5 was the lowest detectable. TCRdb's copy holds only in-frame clones and misses some; the assay was immunoSEQ multiplex PCR. V, J and clone size are taken as reported in that table, and D and trimming were inferred from the DNA itself. The sample consists of tens of thousands of clones, 81% of them appearing once. This sequence joins TRBV5-8 and TRBJ1-1; D remains unclear. Sequenced: CD4+ T cells from blood buffy coats. This TCR was recovered from a human donor in good health. The CDR3 is CASSFVLGIDTTEAFF. As DNA, the CDR3 is TGTGCCAGCAGTTTCGTCCTCGGGATAGATACCACTGAAGCTTTCTTT.